This T cell receptor (beta chain) was sequenced in a study of T cell responses to AZD1222 COVID-19 vaccine. The data were produced by immunoSEQ multiplex PCR, yet TCRdb's version contains in-frame clones alone and is incomplete. The sample carries 60,000 to 80,000 clones, around 82% recorded once. This CDR3 comprises 13 residues. V lost 5 bases to trimming and J lost 0 bases, with 7 bases between them. The sample was peripheral blood, taken 28 days after the second AZD1222 dose. The sequence was collected from an adult who received the AZD1222 COVID-19 vaccine. The gene calls are TRBV12-3 or TRBV12-4 and TRBJ1-1; D gene ambiguous. The CDR3 reads CASSKLMNTEAFF. CDR3 DNA sequence: TGTGCCAGCAGTAAACTCATGAACACTGAAGCTTTCTTT.